The T cell receptor beta chain under discussion was sequenced for a study of memory CD4+ T cells and cytomegalovirus serostatus. Across the study: Of the healthy Belgian adults, fewer than 10 were CMV seropositive and around 22 seronegative. Regarding the study as a whole: Repertoires predicted CMV serostatus with median bootstrapped AUC of about 0.94. Of 150 to 200 reported CMV TCRbeta sequences, 55 to 80 were found in memory CD4+ repertoires.

Points on this clone: Its cognate antigen is unknown.

From germline, CDR1 is SGHTA and CDR2 FQGTGA. Deletions cut 5 bases from V and 5 bases from J, with 15 bases between. The CDR3 has 14 residues. Assay: immunoSEQ multiplex PCR; the TCRdb copy retains only in-frame clones and omits some. Of about 50,000 clones in the sample, roughly 80% were seen once. The sort gate was single viable CD3+CD4+CD8-CD45RO+ cells for memory CD4+ T cells. CD4+ T cells were isolated by positive magnetic selection. V usage is TRBV7-3 and J usage is TRBJ1-1; possible D gene TRBD1, 6 bases. The source of this sequence is an adult in good health and CMV-seronegative. The specimen sequenced was memory CD4+ T cells from blood. The CDR3 bases are TGTGCCAGCAGCCCCCCCGGGCAGGGGACTGAAGCTTTCTTT. The encoded protein is CASSPPGQGTEAFF.